This T cell receptor (beta chain) was sequenced for a study of T cell responses to AZD1222 COVID-19 vaccine. V shed 4 bases and J 1 base; nucleotides not matched to a gene: 5. The CDR3 is 16 amino acids. Looked up from germline, CDR1 is MNHEY and CDR2 is SVGAGI. This clone has just a few counts. This table comes from immunoSEQ multiplex PCR, and its TCRdb copy is limited to in-frame clones, with some not included. The sample carries around 83,000 clones, 88% recorded once. The sequence was obtained from an adult in good health. The rearrangement uses TRBV6-5 and TRBJ2-4; 9 bases map to TRBD1. Sequencing used peripheral blood, obtained on day 0 of AZD1222 vaccination. Here the CDR3 reads CASSSDRGAAKNIQYF. CDR3 nucleotide sequence: TGTGCCAGCAGTTCCGACAGGGGGGCGGCCAAAAACATTCAGTACTTC.